This is a list of T cell receptor beta chains from one sample in a study of blood T cell repertoires in COVID-19. The protocol was immunoSEQ multiplex PCR, while the TCRdb copy is restricted to in-frame clones and leaves out a portion. The table lists roughly 190,000 clones, around 80% of them singletons. Sequenced material: peripheral blood. The receptors derive from a man aged 25 to 40 with active or convalescent COVID-19. The CDR3 runs from the conserved cysteine through the conserved F or W. A D gene is named only where the DNA matches it firmly. Expanded clones get a size class; other rows say once, few or many, or leave the size out.

v_call	j_call	clone_size	d_call	cdr3_aa	cdr3_nt
TRBV30	TRBJ2-1	NA	NA	CAWSASTIGGFNDEQFF	TGTGCCTGGAGTGCCTCGACCATAGGAGGGTTCAACGATGAGCAGTTCTTC
TRBV6-2/TRBV6-3	TRBJ1-1	NA	NA	CASSYSGVSNTEAFF	TGTGCCAGCAGTTACTCAGGGGTTTCGAACACTGAAGCTTTCTTT
TRBV18	TRBJ1-5	NA	NA	CASSPLKGNQPQHF	TGTGCCAGCTCACCACTGAAGGGGAATCAGCCCCAGCATTTT
TRBV28	TRBJ1-3	NA	NA	CASDTRVPGGNTIYF	TGTGCCAGCGACACCAGGGTCCCGGGTGGAAACACCATATATTTT
TRBV28	TRBJ1-5	NA	NA	CASSFGRGNQPQHF	TGTGCCAGCAGTTTCGGCAGGGGCAATCAGCCCCAGCATTTT
TRBV4-1	TRBJ1-5	NA	NA	CASSQGAETTNQPQHF	TGCGCCAGCAGCCAAGGGGCAGAAACGACTAACCAGCCCCAGCATTTT
TRBV5-4	TRBJ2-7	NA	TRBD1	CASSPGTGDYEQYF	TGTGCCAGCAGCCCCGGGACAGGGGACTACGAGCAGTACTTC
TRBV7-9	TRBJ1-2	NA	NA	CASSLSEVNYGYTF	TGTGCCAGCAGCTTATCCGAGGTCAACTATGGCTACACCTTC
TRBV5-1	TRBJ1-6	NA	NA	CASSLTGLDSPLHF	TGCGCCAGCAGCCTAACAGGCCTCGATTCACCCCTCCACTTT
TRBV12-3/TRBV12-4	TRBJ1-1	NA	TRBD1	CASIPGGPEAFF	TGTGCCAGCATTCCAGGGGGCCCTGAAGCTTTCTTT
TRBV10-1	TRBJ2-7	NA	TRBD1	CASSESRRGLGYEQYF	TGCGCCAGCAGTGAGTCGAGAAGGGGGCTCGGATACGAGCAGTACTTC
TRBV7-9	TRBJ1-3	NA	TRBD1	CASSQPGQGNGNTIYF	TGTGCCAGCAGCCAACCGGGACAGGGGAACGGAAACACCATATATTTT
TRBV13	TRBJ2-1	NA	NA	CASSFHYNEQFF	TGTGCCAGCAGCTTTCATTACAATGAGCAGTTCTTC
TRBV4-1	TRBJ2-2	NA	NA	CASSQDRSTGELFF	TGCGCCAGCAGCCAAGATCGCAGCACCGGGGAGCTGTTTTTT
TRBV19	TRBJ1-5	NA	TRBD1	CASGGTGKVSNQPQHF	TGTGCCAGTGGGGGGACAGGGAAGGTCAGCAATCAGCCCCAGCATTTT
TRBV25-1	TRBJ2-1	once	TRBD2	CASSGKRERSGYNEQFF	TGTGCCAGCAGTGGCAAGCGGGAGAGGTCGGGCTACAATGAGCAGTTCTTC
TRBV9	TRBJ1-1	NA	NA	CASSVGQGNTEAFF	TGTGCCAGCAGCGTAGGTCAGGGGAACACTGAAGCTTTCTTT
TRBV29-1	TRBJ2-3	NA	NA	CSVSGRVSTDTQYF	TGCAGCGTTAGCGGTAGGGTTAGCACAGATACGCAGTATTTT
TRBV18	TRBJ2-3	few	NA	CASSPPLPGGTDTQYF	TGTGCCAGCTCACCACCGCTGCCCGGAGGCACAGATACGCAGTATTTT
TRBV19	TRBJ1-2	once	NA	CASSQGGGYGYTF	TGTGCCAGTAGCCAAGGGGGTGGCTATGGCTACACCTTC
TRBV10-3	TRBJ1-4	NA	TRBD1	CAISEKGQGRVNEKLFF	TGTGCCATCAGTGAGAAGGGACAGGGAAGAGTTAATGAAAAACTGTTTTTT
TRBV11-3	TRBJ1-1	few	TRBD1	CASSWGTGVIPEAFF	TGTGCCAGCAGCTGGGGGACAGGGGTAATACCTGAAGCTTTCTTT
TRBV11-3	TRBJ2-6	NA	TRBD1	CASSRGTGSSGANVLTF	TGTGCCAGCAGTCGCGGGACAGGGAGCTCTGGGGCCAACGTCCTGACTTTC
TRBV10-1	TRBJ2-7	few	NA	CASRDSGSYEQYF	TGCGCCAGCAGGGACTCCGGCTCCTACGAGCAGTACTTC
TRBV3-1/TRBV3-2	TRBJ2-5	NA	NA	CASSPGRGAETQYF	TGTGCCAGCAGCCCCGGTAGGGGCGCAGAGACCCAGTACTTC
TRBV7-8	TRBJ2-7	NA	NA	CASSFGAGYSYEQYF	TGTGCCAGCAGTTTTGGGGCAGGCTATTCCTACGAGCAGTACTTC
TRBV25-1	TRBJ1-1	NA	NA	CASSETVISQRGTEAFF	TGTGCCAGCAGTGAGACCGTCATTTCTCAGAGGGGGACTGAAGCTTTCTTT
TRBV24-1	TRBJ2-2	NA	NA	CATRSTGDRQANTGELFF	TGTGCCACCAGATCCACCGGGGACCGACAGGCTAACACCGGGGAGCTGTTTTTT
TRBV7-2	TRBJ1-2	few	NA	CASSLDANNYGYTF	TGTGCCAGCAGCTTAGACGCGAATAATTATGGCTACACCTTC
TRBV6-2/TRBV6-3	TRBJ2-1	NA	TRBD2	CASSYSIGREAYNEQFF	TGTGCCAGCAGTTACTCTATCGGGCGGGAGGCCTACAATGAGCAGTTCTTC
TRBV10-1	TRBJ1-6	NA	NA	CASRKTALYSPLHF	TGCGCCAGCAGAAAGACAGCTCTGTATTCACCCCTCCACTTT
TRBV5-1	TRBJ1-2	NA	TRBD1	CASSLSGTEYGYTF	TGCGCCAGCAGCTTATCCGGGACAGAATATGGCTACACCTTC
TRBV10-3	TRBJ1-5	NA	NA	CAISEPKQGFFGSNQPQHF	TGTGCCATCAGTGAGCCAAAACAGGGTTTCTTTGGGAGCAATCAGCCCCAGCATTTT
TRBV2	TRBJ2-2	NA	TRBD2	CASSGASGITGELFF	TGTGCCAGCAGTGGTGCTAGCGGGATCACCGGGGAGCTGTTTTTT
TRBV19	TRBJ1-2	NA	NA	CASSGGRASYGYTF	TGTGCCAGTAGCGGTGGGAGGGCAAGCTATGGCTACACCTTC
TRBV18	TRBJ1-2	NA	TRBD1	CASSLGDDRATPHGYTF	TGTGCCAGCTCTCTGGGGGACGACAGGGCCACCCCCCATGGCTACACCTTC